The 2 T cell receptor beta chains reported below all come from one sample, sequenced in a study of a mutant IDH1 vaccine in newly diagnosed glioma listed by TCRdb under 2021. This sample's time point label indicates: week 5, during vaccination. Each vaccine dose was 300 ug of a 20-mer mutant IDH1 peptide in Montanide, given subcutaneously with topical imiquimod. The library was produced with the immunoSEQ multiplex PCR assay. Entries here come from immuneACCESS through TCRdb and include only in-frame sequences with V and J called. Some clones fail to appear in such tables; in the studies checked, an unresolved V gene covers under half of the shortfall, and the cause of the remainder is unknown. This sample holds over 55,000 clones; about 87% were observed only once. The top ten clones comprise about 4.2% of the sample. These receptors have no identified antigens. Material: PBMCs, obtained from a glioma patient whose treatment included an IDH1 peptide vaccine. The receptors stem from a woman in her forties with glioma.

The chain recombines TRBV5-1 with TRBJ2-2; 7 bases line up with TRBD1. CDR1 and CDR2 (germline): SGHRS, YFSETQ. The J segment lost 3 bases and the V segment lost 3 bases, leaving 2 bases of the junction unmatched. This CDR3 contains 14 residues. CDR3 coding DNA: TGCGCCAGCAGCTATACAGGGGACACCGGGGAGCTGTTTTTT. Translated: CASSYTGDTGELFF.

J is TRBJ1-2 and V is TRBV6-1; a possible D gene is TRBD1 (5 bases). The CDR3 is 13 residues long. V was trimmed by 8 bases and J by 4 bases, leaving 14 bases between them. The germline V gene has CDR1 MNHNS and CDR2 SASEGT. The CDR3 DNA reads as TGTGCCAGCTCCATGGGGGGGGGCTATGGCTACACCTTC. It specifies CASSMGGGYGYTF.